These 14 T cell receptor beta chains were sequenced from one sample in a study of blood T cell repertoires in COVID-19. Using immunoSEQ multiplex PCR, the repertoire was profiled, and TCRdb retains in-frame clones only, with some absent. The data show roughly 100,000 clones, roughly four fifths seen once. The sample was peripheral blood. These receptors were taken from a woman of 80 years or more with acute or convalescent COVID-19.

The rearrangement uses TRBV9 and TRBJ2-1; TRBD2 matches 7 bases. The ends lost 0 bases at V and 8 bases at J; junction bases unmatched: 14. CDR1 SGDLS and CDR2 YYNGEE come from the germline V gene. This CDR3 region has 17 residues. CDR3: CASSVGVGWRERYEQFF. Written as DNA, the CDR3 is TGTGCCAGCAGCGTAGGGGTGGGCTGGCGGGAGAGGTATGAGCAGTTCTTC.

This chain connects TRBV19 to TRBJ1-3; a possible D gene is TRBD1 (5 bases). The CDR3 covers 14 residues. Germline assignment: CDR1 LNHDA and CDR2 SQIVND (reference sequence). V lost 5 bases and J lost 0, with 8 bases in between. The CDR3 spells CASSPGRSGNTIYF. The CDR3 DNA sequence: TGTGCCAGTAGTCCAGGGCGCTCTGGAAACACCATATATTTT.

The rearrangement links TRBV28 to TRBJ1-2; 8 bases line up with TRBD1. With V trimmed by 6 bases and J by 3 bases, 12 bases remained unmatched. The CDR3 sequence is 16 residues long. Germline CDR1 and CDR2: MDHEN and SYDVKM. The CDR3 sequence is CASRITTGQGHYGYTF. The CDR3 DNA is TGTGCCAGCAGAATTACTACTGGACAGGGCCACTATGGCTACACCTTC.

This sequence joins TRBV18 and TRBJ1-2; 7 bases align to TRBD1. With 2 bases clipped from V and 8 bases from J, the junction kept 8 bases outside the gene matches. The germline V gene has CDR1 KGHSH and CDR2 LQKENI. CDR3 size: 14 residues. The chain's CDR3 is CASSPMGQLDGYTF. DNA of the CDR3: TGTGCCAGCTCACCAATGGGACAGTTGGACGGCTACACCTTC.

The rearrangement uses TRBV27 and TRBJ1-2; a weak D match, TRBD1 (5 bases). This CDR3 has 13 amino acids. The V gene lost 1 base and the J gene lost 8 bases, with 11 bases spanning the gap. Germline CDR1 and CDR2: MNHEY and SMNVEV (reference sequence). CDR3 DNA sequence: TGTGCCAGCAGTTTATGGGGGGTAGGCGGCTACACCTTC. Translation gives CASSLWGVGGYTF.

The chain is built from TRBV6-1 and TRBJ2-5; 8 bases fit TRBD1. Germline CDR1 MNHNS, CDR2 SASEGT. V shed 0 bases and J 2 bases; nucleotides not matched to a gene: 5. The CDR3 totals 16 residues. This CDR3 is CASSEAGQGTQETQYF. The CDR3 nucleotides read TGTGCCAGCAGTGAAGCCGGACAGGGCACTCAAGAGACCCAGTACTTC.

This chain links TRBV5-1 with TRBJ2-3; 10 bases line up with TRBD2. Germline V gene lookup returns CDR1 SGHRS and CDR2 YFSETQ. The CDR3 length is 15 residues. V trimming: 1 base; J trimming: 7 bases; junction bases outside the gene matches: 6. The CDR3 DNA follows: TGCGCCAGCAGCTTGTCTCTAGCGGGAGTAAATACGCAGTATTTT. Protein sequence: CASSLSLAGVNTQYF.

The chain couples TRBV21-1 to TRBJ2-3; the tabulated D call, TRBD2, remains unverified against the DNA. TRBV21-1 is deemed a pseudogene. This CDR3 contains 20 residues. This CDR3 is CASSKEGVFPAGGSTDTQYF. The CDR3 coding sequence is TGTGCCAGCAGCAAAGAGGGGGTATTTCCAGCGGGAGGGAGCACAGATACGCAGTATTTT.

The chain carries TRBV5-1 and TRBJ2-5, with D uncertain. V was trimmed by 3 bases and J by 1 base, leaving 10 bases between them. The CDR3 sequence is 14 residues long. Germline V CDR1 and CDR2: SGHRS, YFSETQ. The CDR3 DNA is TGCGCCAGCAGCTCCGGCGGCAGCCAAGAGACCCAGTACTTC. It codes for CASSSGGSQETQYF.

This chain joins TRBV28 and TRBJ2-5, with 7 positions matching TRBD1. The ends lost 5 bases at V and 3 bases at J; junction bases unmatched: 6. The CDR3 has 14 amino acids. Per germline, CDR1 MDHEN and CDR2 SYDVKM. CDR3 in DNA: TGTGCCAGCAGTCCCCGACAGGGCGAAGAGACCCAGTACTTC. Protein product: CASSPRQGEETQYF.

The chain combines TRBV19 with TRBJ1-4; 10 bases are a match to TRBD1. The CDR3 loop spans 16 amino acids. Germline CDR1 and CDR2: LNHDA and SQIVND (reference sequence). With V trimmed by 5 bases and J by 1 base, 4 bases remained unmatched. Here the CDR3 DNA reads TGTGCCAGTAGTGCGACAGGGGGCGGAACTAATGAAAAACTGTTTTTT. Encoded protein: CASSATGGGTNEKLFF.

The chain has TRBV6-6 and TRBJ2-3; 8 bases match TRBD2. The germline V gene encodes CDR1 MNHNY and CDR2 SVGAGI (reference sequence). The CDR3 consists of 16 residues. Losses at the gene ends were 0 bases for V and 7 bases for J; bases not matched to a gene: 9. CDR3 sequence: CASSYSGGAAINTQYF. The CDR3 bases are TGTGCCAGCAGTTACTCCGGGGGGGCAGCTATTAATACGCAGTATTTT.

Only one count was recorded for this clone. V usage is TRBV10-3 and J usage is TRBJ2-3, with a possible D match to TRBD1 (6 bases). Germline V gene data show CDR1 as ENHRY and CDR2 as SYGVKD. The CDR3 has 13 amino acids. V was pared by 4 bases and J by 5 bases, with 10 bases between. The CDR3, as DNA: TGTGCCATCAGTGCACAGGGAAGAGATACGCAGTATTTT. Translation: CAISAQGRDTQYF.

The J gene is TRBJ1-4, the V gene TRBV2; weak D call: TRBD1 (6 bases). V was trimmed by 4 bases and J by 0 bases, leaving 9 bases between them. The CDR3 spans 15 residues. Germline assignment: CDR1 SNHLY and CDR2 FYNNEI. CDR3 sequence: CASSVTGSTNEKLFF. The CDR3 region has the DNA TGTGCCAGCAGTGTGACAGGTTCAACTAATGAAAAACTGTTTTTT.